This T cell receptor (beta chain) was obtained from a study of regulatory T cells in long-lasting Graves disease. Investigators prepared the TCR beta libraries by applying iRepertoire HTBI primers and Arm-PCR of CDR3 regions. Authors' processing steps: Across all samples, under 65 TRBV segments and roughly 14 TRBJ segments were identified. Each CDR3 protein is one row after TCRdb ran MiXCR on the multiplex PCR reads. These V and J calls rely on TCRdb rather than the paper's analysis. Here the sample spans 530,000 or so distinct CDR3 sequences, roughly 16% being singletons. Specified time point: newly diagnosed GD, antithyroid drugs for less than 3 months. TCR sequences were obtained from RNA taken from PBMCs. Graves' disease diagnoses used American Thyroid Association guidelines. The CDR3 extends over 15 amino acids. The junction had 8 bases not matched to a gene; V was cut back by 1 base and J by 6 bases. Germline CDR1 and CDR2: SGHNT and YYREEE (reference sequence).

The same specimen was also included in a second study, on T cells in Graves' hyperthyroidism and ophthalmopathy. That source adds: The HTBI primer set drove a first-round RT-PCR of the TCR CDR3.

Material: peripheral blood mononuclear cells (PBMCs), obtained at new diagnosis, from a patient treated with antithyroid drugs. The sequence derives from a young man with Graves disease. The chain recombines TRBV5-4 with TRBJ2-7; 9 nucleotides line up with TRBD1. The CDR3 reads CASSLLGQGMSEQYF. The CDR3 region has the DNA TGTGCCAGCAGCTTGTTGGGACAGGGAATGAGCGAGCAGTACTTC.